These 2 T cell receptor beta chains were sequenced from one sample in a study of T-cell memory formation after mild COVID-19 (dated by TCRdb to the early 2020s). Library preparation used 5' RACE. For sequencing, an Illumina NovaSeq 6000 was employed. TCRdb handled the public reads itself, with Q25 trimming in fastp and clone calling in MiXCR, and kept productive beta chains. Each record represents a unique CDR3 protein, reported with the most common genes and DNA among its rows. The sample contains around 420,000 distinct CDR3 sequences, 20% to 30% of them found a single time. The leading ten clones occupy about 10% of the sample. The specimen sequenced was PBMCs or a T cell subset sorted from them (not recorded which). Source of these receptors: an adult woman who had mild COVID-19 (a few samples of this study predate the infection). The sample titles of this study are shuffled in the database, so cell type and time point are left out; the donor was told from shared clones.

Here the CDR3 DNA reads TGTGCCAGCAGCTTTAGTCAGGGCTACACTGAAGCTTTCTTT. This translates into CASSFSQGYTEAFF. This chain uses TRBV5-4 with TRBJ1-1; D is perhaps TRBD1 (5 bases). CDR3 length: 14 amino acids. CDR1 SGHNT and CDR2 YYREEE come from the germline V gene (reference sequence). V lost 2 bases and J lost 3, with 11 bases in between.

The chain combines TRBV3-1 with TRBJ1-1; D ambiguous. Looked up from germline, CDR1 is LGHDT and CDR2 is YNNKEL (reference sequence). Trimming left V 0 bases short and J 0 bases short, with 14 bases between. This CDR3 spans 17 amino acids. DNA of the CDR3: TGTGCCAGCAGCCAAGATCAAGGATACTATATGAACACTGAAGCTTTCTTT. Its protein is CASSQDQGYYMNTEAFF.